The 25 T cell receptor beta chains reported below all come from one sample, sequenced in a study of CD8 T cells in ankylosing spondylitis. TCRdb fed the 5' RACE reads into MiXCR, producing one record per CDR3 protein. This sample has some 16,000 distinct CDR3 sequences, with roughly 8.2% found just once. Specimen: blood. These receptors all come from a male donor with ankylosing spondylitis or in good health (not recorded which).

This clonotype was found many times. The chain joins TRBV5-1 to TRBJ2-3; D gene uncertain. The germline V gene has CDR1 SGHRS and CDR2 YFSETQ. V dropped 1 base and J dropped 2 bases, with 8 bases sitting between them. The CDR3 loop spans 14 amino acids. CDR3 coding DNA: TGCGCCAGCAGCTTGTCGGCAACCACAGATACGCAGTATTTT. Translating gives CASSLSATTDTQYF.

In this sample, this clonotype turned up a few times. The rearrangement uses TRBV5-1 and TRBJ2-5, with 7 bases lining up with TRBD1. Germline-derived CDR1 and CDR2 are SGHRS and YFSETQ. This CDR3 comprises 16 residues. J lost 5 bases, V lost 0 bases, and 10 bases had no gene match. Here the CDR3 reads CASSLAARTGVETQYF. The CDR3 coding sequence is TGCGCCAGCAGCTTGGCCGCAAGAACAGGGGTGGAGACCCAGTACTTC.

This clonotype was detected a few times. The rearrangement links TRBV28 to TRBJ2-1, with 8 bases lining up with TRBD2. This CDR3 is 15 amino acids long. Germline CDR1 MDHEN, CDR2 SYDVKM. V was pared by 6 bases and J by 5 bases, with 9 bases of the junction left unmatched. The CDR3 reads CASSVPSGPNNEQFF. The CDR3 DNA reads as TGTGCCAGCAGCGTTCCTAGCGGGCCTAACAATGAGCAGTTCTTC. The variable domain in full, completed from reference TRBV28 and TRBJ2-1, reads DVKVTQSSRYLVKRTGEKVFLECVQDMDHENMFWYRQDPGLGLRLIYFSYDVKMKEKGDIPEGYSVSREKKERFSLILESASTNQTSMYLCASSVPSGPNNEQFFGPGTRLTVL.

This clonotype came up many times. The chain couples TRBV20-1 to TRBJ2-7, with D uncertain. The CDR3 runs to 12 residues. V was trimmed by 2 bases and J by 0 bases, leaving 5 bases between them. Looked up from germline, CDR1 is DFQATT and CDR2 is SNEGSKA (reference sequence). The CDR3 protein is CSARPLSYEQYF. The CDR3 coding sequence is TGCAGTGCTAGACCTCTCTCCTACGAGCAGTACTTC.

This clonotype was seen repeatedly, ten times or more. The chain has TRBV20-1 and TRBJ2-3; TRBD2 agrees at 8 bases. Per germline, CDR1 DFQATT and CDR2 SNEGSKA (reference sequence). The V and J ends lost 5 bases and 4 bases, in that order; junction bases with no gene match: 5. This CDR3 region has 13 residues. Written as DNA, the CDR3 is TGCAGTGCTTTCGGGGGGGCCCCAGATACGCAGTATTTT. Its translation is CSAFGGAPDTQYF.

The chain couples TRBV4-3 to TRBJ2-1, with a tentative D call TRBD2 (6 bases). The CDR3 loop spans 19 amino acids. The germline V gene encodes CDR1 LGHNA and CDR2 YSLEER. Trimming shortened V by 0 bases and J by 0 bases, and 18 bases separated the two germline ends. The CDR3 region has the DNA TGCGCCAGCAGCCAAGAATTTCTTCTTTACGGGAGCTCCTACAATGAGCAGTTCTTC. This codes for CASSQEFLLYGSSYNEQFF.

This clonotype was recorded a few times. The CDR3 protein is CASSMGTVYNEQFF. DNA of the CDR3: TGTGCCAGCAGTATGGGGACAGTTTACAATGAGCAGTTCTTC. The chain employs TRBV2 and TRBJ2-1, with TRBD1 identical over 7 bases. Per the germline V gene, CDR1 is SNHLY and CDR2 is FYNNEI. The trim removed 5 bases at V and 4 bases at J, leaving 5 bases unmatched. There are 14 residues in the CDR3.

Many counts were recorded for this clonotype. V and J are TRBV5-6 and TRBJ2-1, with TRBD1 identical over 9 bases. The CDR3 runs to 15 residues. Losses at the gene ends were 4 bases for V and 4 bases for J; bases not matched to a gene: 6. Germline V gene sequence: CDR1 SGHDT, CDR2 YYEEEE. This CDR3 reads CASSEDRGIYNEQFF. CDR3 nucleotide sequence: TGTGCCAGCAGCGAGGACAGGGGAATATACAATGAGCAGTTCTTC.

This chain uses TRBV11-3 with TRBJ2-2; TRBD2 agrees at 12 bases. CDR3 length equals 15 residues. The junction had 4 bases not matched to a gene; V was cut back by 5 bases and J by 6 bases. CDR1 is SGHNT and CDR2 is YENEEA in the germline V gene. CDR3 amino acids: CASSRLAGVPGELFF. The CDR3 bases are TGTGCCAGCAGCCGACTAGCGGGAGTACCCGGGGAGCTGTTTTTT.

Details on this clonotype: This sequence may be a read error, since a much larger clone differs from it by one base. This sequence joins TRBV20-1 and TRBJ2-7; 8 bases agree with TRBD1. The CDR3 loop spans 15 amino acids. V was clipped by 2 bases and J by 0 bases; unmatched bases: 6. In germline, CDR1 is DFQATT, CDR2 SNEGSKA (reference sequence). This chain's CDR3 is CSARLGTGVSYEQYF. For the CDR3, the DNA is TGCAGTGCTAGACTTGGGACAGGAGTCTCCTACGAGCAGTACTTC.

This clonotype was detected many times. This chain joins TRBV5-1 and TRBJ2-2, with no clear D. CDR3 length: 13 residues. V lost 4 bases, J lost 7 bases, and 11 bases lay in between. Germline assignment: CDR1 SGHRS and CDR2 YFSETQ. The CDR3 here is CASSPGLVGELFF. As DNA, the CDR3 is TGCGCCAGCAGCCCCGGCCTGGTCGGGGAGCTGTTTTTT.

This clonotype was detected only a few times. DNA of the CDR3: TGTGCCAGCAGTTTTTTTTTCCTAGCGGGAGGGCCGGAATGGAGAGCAGATACGCAGTATTTT. Its protein is CASSFFFLAGGPEWRADTQYF. This sequence joins TRBV28 and TRBJ2-3, with 12 bases identical to TRBD2. V lost 3 bases and J lost 4; bases outside the gene matches: 20. The CDR3 loop spans 21 amino acids. Germline values: CDR1 MDHEN, CDR2 SYDVKM. Full variable domain (remainder filled in from reference TRBV28 and TRBJ2-3): DVKVTQSSRYLVKRTGEKVFLECVQDMDHENMFWYRQDPGLGLRLIYFSYDVKMKEKGDIPEGYSVSREKKERFSLILESASTNQTSMYLCASSFFFLAGGPEWRADTQYFGPGTRLTVL.

This clonotype was counted at least ten times. The CDR3 region has the DNA TGTGCCAGCAGCCGGGTGGATGTTGAAGCTTTCTTT. Protein: CASSRVDVEAFF. V gene TRBV7-9 combines with J gene TRBJ1-1; no definite D call. This CDR3 spans 12 amino acids. V was clipped by 5 bases and J by 7 bases, with 11 bases between them. Germline CDR1 SEHNR, CDR2 FQNEAQ (reference sequence).

The rearrangement joins TRBV6-2 or TRBV6-3 to TRBJ2-7, with D possibly TRBD2 on 6 matching bases. V lost 2 bases and J lost 0, with 8 bases in between. CDR1 is MNHEY, CDR2 SVGEGT, per germline. The CDR3 loop spans 14 amino acids. The CDR3 coding sequence is TGTGCCAGCAGTTACAAGACTAGCTCCTACGAGCAGTACGTC. Encoded protein: CASSYKTSSYEQYV.

On this clonotype itself: The junction departs from germline at one end; a sequencing error may be responsible. The CDR3 protein is CASSLRPSGHYNEQFF. CDR3 coding DNA: TGTGCTAGCAGCTTACGGCCTAGCGGGCACTACAATGAGCAGTTCTTC. The rearrangement links TRBV7-7 to TRBJ2-1; 8 bases match TRBD2. This CDR3 has 16 residues. The germline gives CDR1 SSHAT, CDR2 FNYEAQ (reference sequence).

This clonotype has ten or more counts. The CDR3 is CASSFIGRTDTQYF. CDR3 DNA: TGTGCCAGCAGCTTTATAGGGCGAACAGATACGCAGTATTTT. The chain carries TRBV7-2 and TRBJ2-3; D gene uncertain. With 3 bases removed from V and 3 bases from J, the gap between germline ends came to 10 bases. The germline gives CDR1 SGHTA, CDR2 FQGNSA. The CDR3 has 14 amino acids.

The chain carries TRBV11-3 and TRBJ2-2; 9 bases map to TRBD1. This CDR3 has 16 amino acids. The ends lost 1 base at V and 1 base at J; junction bases unmatched: 1. Germline CDR1 is SGHNT and CDR2 is YENEEA. The CDR3 protein is CASSLGGQGNTGELFF. CDR3 nucleotides: TGTGCCAGCAGCTTAGGGGGACAGGGGAACACCGGGGAGCTGTTTTTT. Drawing the rest from reference TRBV11-3 and TRBJ2-2, the complete variable domain is EAGVVQSPRYKIIEKKQPVAFWCNPISGHNTLYWYLQNLGQGPELLIRYENEEAVDDSQLPKDRFSAERLKGVDSTLKIQPAELGDSAVYLCASSLGGQGNTGELFFGEGSRLTVL.

Only a few counts were recorded for this clonotype. The chain joins TRBV18 to TRBJ2-2; D not certain. In germline, CDR1 is KGHSH, CDR2 LQKENI. The CDR3 extends over 12 amino acids. V was pared by 3 bases and J by 3 bases, with 2 bases between. CDR3 sequence reads: CASSPDTGELFF. In DNA, the CDR3 is TGTGCCAGCTCACCGGACACCGGGGAGCTGTTTTTT. Variable domain in full (rest from reference TRBV18 and TRBJ2-2): NAGVMQNPRHLVRRRGQEARLRCSPMKGHSHVYWYRQLPEEGLKFMVYLQKENIIDESGMPKERFSAEFPKEGPSILRIQQVVRGDSAAYFCASSPDTGELFFGEGSRLTVL.

This clonotype was observed many times. J is TRBJ2-3 and V is TRBV12-3 or TRBV12-4, with D tentatively TRBD1 or TRBD2 (5 bases each). The CDR3 extends over 15 amino acids. Trimming removed 3 bases from V and 0 bases from J, with 10 bases in between. CDR3 in amino acids: CASSLGPTSTDTQYF. The CDR3 DNA reads as TGTGCCAGCAGTTTGGGACCGACTAGCACAGATACGCAGTATTTT.

This clonotype was found many times. V gene TRBV20-1 combines with J gene TRBJ2-4; D unclear. Germline V gene lookup returns CDR1 DFQATT and CDR2 SNEGSKA (reference sequence). The CDR3 contains 12 residues. V lost 5 bases and J 8 bases, leaving 13 bases between the germline ends. CDR3 loop: CSAFASGDIQYF. The CDR3 coding sequence is TGCAGTGCTTTCGCCTCTGGGGACATTCAGTACTTC.

This clonotype came up many times. The chain employs TRBV12-3 or TRBV12-4 and TRBJ1-3; D call uncertain. This CDR3 is built from 13 residues. V lost 4 bases and J lost 4, with 8 bases in between. CDR3 sequence: CASSSKGGNTIYF. The CDR3 nucleotides read TGTGCCAGCAGTTCGAAGGGCGGAAACACCATATATTTT.

In its sample, this clonotype was seen many times. The chain uses TRBV20-1 and TRBJ2-5, with a possible D match to TRBD1 (5 bases). CDR1 and CDR2 (germline): DFQATT, SNEGSKA (reference sequence). The CDR3 sequence is 11 residues long. Trimming took off 2 bases at V and 9 bases at J, with 10 bases between the two ends. The CDR3 spells CSARSHRPQYF. CDR3 DNA sequence: TGCAGTGCTAGATCCCACAGGCCCCAGTACTTC.

The gene calls are TRBV12-3 or TRBV12-4 and TRBJ2-2; TRBD2 is a possible D gene (5 bases). This CDR3 region has 13 residues. Trimming shortened V by 7 bases and J by 1 base, and 7 bases separated the two germline ends. Written as DNA, the CDR3 is TGTGCCAGCATGGCGGGGAACACCGGGGAGCTGTTTTTT. It yields the protein CASMAGNTGELFF.

This clonotype came up once. J is TRBJ2-2 and V is TRBV2; perhaps D is TRBD1 or TRBD2 (5 bases each). V lost 5 bases and J 8 bases, leaving 9 bases between the germline ends. The CDR3 has 12 amino acids. Germline CDR1 reads SNHLY; CDR2 reads FYNNEI. The CDR3 loop reads CASSWGSGELFF. The CDR3 DNA reads as TGTGCCAGCAGTTGGGGGAGTGGGGAGCTGTTTTTT.

The rearrangement uses TRBV20-1 and TRBJ1-5; 7 bases map to TRBD1. J lost 6 bases, V lost 6 bases, and 14 bases had no gene match. CDR1 and CDR2 from the germline V gene are DFQATT and SNEGSKA (reference sequence). The CDR3 length is 15 residues. The CDR3 DNA reads as TGCAGTGCCCCGAACCCCGACAGGGTCGTTCAGCCCCAGCATTTT. It codes for CSAPNPDRVVQPQHF.